This T cell receptor beta chain was recorded in a study of blood T cell repertoires in COVID-19. Study summary: In each case, the material was cDNA or gDNA derived from T cells, B-cell-depleted T cells, or PBMCs.

V shed 4 bases and J 2 bases; nucleotides not matched to a gene: 9. The CDR3 totals 17 residues. Germline CDR1 and CDR2: SGHVS and FNYEAQ. Original methodology: The authors estimated nucleated cell counts from reference gene primer amplification. Data came from immunoSEQ multiplex PCR; TCRdb stores just in-frame clones and leaves some out. The V and J calls and clone size were taken over from that table, and D and trimming were inferred from the DNA. The data hold about 200,000 clones, with over 70% observed a single time. The sample consisted of peripheral blood. The TCR comes from a man between 60 and 75 years old with acute or convalescent COVID-19. The rearrangement joins TRBV7-6 to TRBJ2-7; 12 bases are shared with TRBD2. The CDR3 reads CASSSGLAGTTTYEQYF. CDR3 nucleotide sequence: TGTGCCAGCAGCTCTGGACTAGCGGGGACAACGACCTACGAGCAGTACTTC. Using reference TRBV7-6 and TRBJ2-7 for the parts outside the CDR3, the full variable domain is GAGVSQSPRYKVTKRGQDVALRCDPISGHVSLYWYRQALGQGPEFLTYFNYEAQQDKSGLPNDRFSAERPEGSISTLTIQRTEQRDSAMYRCASSSGLAGTTTYEQYFGPGTRLTVT.